This T cell receptor beta chain was captured by sequencing in a study of a mutant IDH1 vaccine in newly diagnosed glioma. On the study more broadly: Vaccine administration was initiated 4-6 weeks following radiotherapy alone, or with temozolomide cycles. Study-level findings and limits: Pseudoprogression appeared independent of alterations in top peripheral clonotypes.

TCRdb keeps only in-frame clones here, not all; method: immunoSEQ multiplex PCR. The table shows 50,000 to 65,000 clones, with around 87% occurring only once. Time point indicated: week 23, last vaccination. Each dose delivered 300 ug of mutant IDH1 20-mer peptide subcutaneously with imiquimod. About this clone itself: Its antigen remains unknown.

Germline V lookup: CDR1 SGHTA, CDR2 FQGNSA. This CDR3 region has 16 residues. Trimming left V 5 bases short and J 0 bases short, with 17 bases between. The genes are TRBV7-2 and TRBJ2-7; D is unresolved. This clonotype was obtained from a man between 40 and 49 years old with glioma. The starting material was PBMCs, obtained from a glioma patient whose treatment included an IDH1 peptide vaccine. The CDR3 loop reads CASSLTFALSSYEQYF. The CDR3 bases are TGTGCCAGCAGCCTCACCTTTGCCCTTAGCTCCTACGAGCAGTACTTC.